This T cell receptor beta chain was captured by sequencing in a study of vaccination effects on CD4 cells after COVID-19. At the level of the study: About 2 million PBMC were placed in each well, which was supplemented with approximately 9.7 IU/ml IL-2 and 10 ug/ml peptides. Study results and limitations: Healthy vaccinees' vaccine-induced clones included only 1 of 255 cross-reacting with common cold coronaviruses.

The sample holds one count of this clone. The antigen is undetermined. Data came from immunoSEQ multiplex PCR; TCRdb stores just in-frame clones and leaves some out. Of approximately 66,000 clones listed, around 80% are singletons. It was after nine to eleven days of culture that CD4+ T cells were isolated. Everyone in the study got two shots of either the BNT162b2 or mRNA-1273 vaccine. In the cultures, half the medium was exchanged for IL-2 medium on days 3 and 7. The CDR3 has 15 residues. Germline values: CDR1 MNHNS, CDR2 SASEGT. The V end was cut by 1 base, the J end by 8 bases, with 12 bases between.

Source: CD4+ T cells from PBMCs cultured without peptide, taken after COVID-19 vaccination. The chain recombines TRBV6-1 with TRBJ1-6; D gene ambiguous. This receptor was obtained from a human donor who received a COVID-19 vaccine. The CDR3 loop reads CASSEDGGWDSPLHF. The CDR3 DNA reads TGTGCCAGCAGTGAAGATGGAGGCTGGGATTCACCCCTCCACTTT.